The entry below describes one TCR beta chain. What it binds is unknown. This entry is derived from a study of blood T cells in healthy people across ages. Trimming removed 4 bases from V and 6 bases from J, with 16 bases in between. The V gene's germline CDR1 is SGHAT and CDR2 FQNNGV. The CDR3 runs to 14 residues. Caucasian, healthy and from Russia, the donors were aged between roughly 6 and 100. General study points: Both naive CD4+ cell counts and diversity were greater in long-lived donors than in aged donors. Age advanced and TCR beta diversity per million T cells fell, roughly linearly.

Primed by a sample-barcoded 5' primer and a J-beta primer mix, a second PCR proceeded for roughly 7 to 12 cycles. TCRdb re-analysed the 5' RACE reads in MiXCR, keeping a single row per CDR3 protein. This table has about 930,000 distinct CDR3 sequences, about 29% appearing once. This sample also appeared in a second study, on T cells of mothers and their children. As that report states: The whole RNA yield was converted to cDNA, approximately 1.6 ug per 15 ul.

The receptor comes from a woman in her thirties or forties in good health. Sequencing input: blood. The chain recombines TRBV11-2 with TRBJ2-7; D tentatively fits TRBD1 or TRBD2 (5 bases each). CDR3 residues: CASSCQRGAFEQYF. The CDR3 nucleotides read TGTGCCAGCAGCTGCCAGCGAGGGGCCTTCGAGCAGTACTTC.